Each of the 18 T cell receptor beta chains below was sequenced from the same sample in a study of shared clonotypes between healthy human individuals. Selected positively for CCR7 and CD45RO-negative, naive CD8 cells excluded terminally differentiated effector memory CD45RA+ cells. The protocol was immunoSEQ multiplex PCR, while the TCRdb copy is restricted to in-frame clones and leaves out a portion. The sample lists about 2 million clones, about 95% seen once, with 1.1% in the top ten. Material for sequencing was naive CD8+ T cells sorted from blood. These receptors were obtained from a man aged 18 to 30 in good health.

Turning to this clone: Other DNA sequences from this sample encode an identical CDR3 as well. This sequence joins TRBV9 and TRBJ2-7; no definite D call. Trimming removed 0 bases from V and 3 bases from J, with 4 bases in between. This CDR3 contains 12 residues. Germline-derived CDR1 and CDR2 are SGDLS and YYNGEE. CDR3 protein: CASSVGSYEQYF. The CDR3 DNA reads TGTGCCAGCAGCGTAGGGAGCTACGAGCAGTACTTC.

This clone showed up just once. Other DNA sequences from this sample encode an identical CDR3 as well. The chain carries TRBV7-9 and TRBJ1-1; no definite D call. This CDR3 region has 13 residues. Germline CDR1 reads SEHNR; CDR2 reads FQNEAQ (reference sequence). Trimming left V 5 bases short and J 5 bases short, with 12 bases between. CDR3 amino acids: CASSHRGGTEAFF. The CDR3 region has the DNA TGTGCCAGCAGCCATCGCGGAGGGACTGAAGCTTTCTTT.

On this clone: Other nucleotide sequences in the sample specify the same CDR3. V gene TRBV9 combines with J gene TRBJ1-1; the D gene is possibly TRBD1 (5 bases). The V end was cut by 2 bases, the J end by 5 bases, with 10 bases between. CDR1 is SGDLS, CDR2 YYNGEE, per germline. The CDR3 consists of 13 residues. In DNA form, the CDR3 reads TGTGCCAGCAGCGTCGGGGGGAGTACTGAAGCTTTCTTT. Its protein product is CASSVGGSTEAFF.

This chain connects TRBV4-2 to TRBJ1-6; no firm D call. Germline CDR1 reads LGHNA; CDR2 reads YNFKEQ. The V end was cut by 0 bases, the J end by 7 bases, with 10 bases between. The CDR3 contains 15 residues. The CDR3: CASSQESSINSPLHF. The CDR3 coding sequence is TGTGCCAGCAGCCAAGAAAGTTCGATCAATTCACCCCTCCACTTT.

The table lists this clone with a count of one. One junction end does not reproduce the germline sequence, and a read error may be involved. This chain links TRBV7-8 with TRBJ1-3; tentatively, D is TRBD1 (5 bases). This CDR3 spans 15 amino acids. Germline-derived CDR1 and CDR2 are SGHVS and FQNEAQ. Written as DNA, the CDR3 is TGTGCCAGCAGCTTAGAGGGGCCGGGGACGGACCTAAGCGATTTT. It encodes CASSLEGPGTDLSDF.

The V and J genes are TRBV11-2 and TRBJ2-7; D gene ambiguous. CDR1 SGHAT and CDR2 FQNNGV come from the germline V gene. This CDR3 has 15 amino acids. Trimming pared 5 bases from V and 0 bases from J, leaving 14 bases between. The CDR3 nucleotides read TGTGCCAGCAGCCGGGCAGGCGGAAGCTCCTACGAGCAGTACTTC. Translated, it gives CASSRAGGSSYEQYF.

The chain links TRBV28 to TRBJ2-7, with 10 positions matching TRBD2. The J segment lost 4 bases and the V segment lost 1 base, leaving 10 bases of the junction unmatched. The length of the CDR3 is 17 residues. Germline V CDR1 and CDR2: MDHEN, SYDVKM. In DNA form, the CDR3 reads TGTGCCAGCAGTTTATCACCGACTAGCGGGCTACTTTACGAGCAGTACTTC. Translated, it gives CASSLSPTSGLLYEQYF.

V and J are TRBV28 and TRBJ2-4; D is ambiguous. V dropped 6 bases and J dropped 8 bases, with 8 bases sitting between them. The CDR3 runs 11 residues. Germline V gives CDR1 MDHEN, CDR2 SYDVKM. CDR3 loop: CASRYGDIQYF. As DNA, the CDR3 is TGTGCCAGCAGATATGGGGACATTCAGTACTTC.

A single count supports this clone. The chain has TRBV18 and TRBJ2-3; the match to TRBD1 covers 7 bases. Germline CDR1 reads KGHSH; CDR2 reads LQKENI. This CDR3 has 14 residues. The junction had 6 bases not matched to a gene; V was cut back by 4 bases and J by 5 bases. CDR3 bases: TGTGCCAGCTCACTGCCAGGGGGTGAAGATACGCAGTATTTT. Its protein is CASSLPGGEDTQYF.

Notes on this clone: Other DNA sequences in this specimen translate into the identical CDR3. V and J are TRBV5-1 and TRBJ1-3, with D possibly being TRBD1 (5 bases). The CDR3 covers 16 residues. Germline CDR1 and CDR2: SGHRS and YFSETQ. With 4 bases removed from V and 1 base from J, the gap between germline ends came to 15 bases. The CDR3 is CASSARTRMSGNTIYF. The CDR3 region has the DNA TGCGCCAGCAGCGCACGGACACGGATGTCTGGAAACACCATATATTTT.

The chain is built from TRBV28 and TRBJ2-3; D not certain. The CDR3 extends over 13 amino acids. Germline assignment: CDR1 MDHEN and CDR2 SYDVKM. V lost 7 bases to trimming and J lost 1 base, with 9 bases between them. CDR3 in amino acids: CASTPEGTDTQYF. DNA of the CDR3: TGTGCCAGCACCCCCGAAGGCACAGATACGCAGTATTTT.

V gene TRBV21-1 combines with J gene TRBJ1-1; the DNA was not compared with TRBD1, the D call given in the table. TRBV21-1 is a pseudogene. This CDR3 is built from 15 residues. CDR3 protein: CASSKVKQGLTEAFF. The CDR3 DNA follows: TGTGCCAGCAGCAAAGTTAAACAGGGCCTCACTGAAGCTTTCTTT.

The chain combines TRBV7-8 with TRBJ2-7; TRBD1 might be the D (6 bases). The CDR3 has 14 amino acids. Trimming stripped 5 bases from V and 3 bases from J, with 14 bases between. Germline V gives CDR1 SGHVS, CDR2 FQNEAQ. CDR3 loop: CASSLNREFYEQYF. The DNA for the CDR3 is TGTGCCAGCAGCCTCAACAGGGAATTCTACGAGCAGTACTTC.

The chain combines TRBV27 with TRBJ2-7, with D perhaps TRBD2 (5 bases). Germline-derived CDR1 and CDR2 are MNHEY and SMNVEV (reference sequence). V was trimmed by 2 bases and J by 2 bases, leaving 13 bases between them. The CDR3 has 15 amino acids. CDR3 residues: CASSLRGSGTYEQYF. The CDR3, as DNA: TGTGCCAGCAGTTTACGCGGCTCCGGGACCTACGAGCAGTACTTC.

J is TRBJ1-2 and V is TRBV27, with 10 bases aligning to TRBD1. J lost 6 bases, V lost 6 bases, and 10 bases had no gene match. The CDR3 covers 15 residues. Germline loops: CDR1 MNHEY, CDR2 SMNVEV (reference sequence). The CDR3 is CASSLLGTGDDGYTF. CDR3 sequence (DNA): TGTGCCAGCAGCCTGTTAGGGACAGGGGATGATGGCTACACCTTC.

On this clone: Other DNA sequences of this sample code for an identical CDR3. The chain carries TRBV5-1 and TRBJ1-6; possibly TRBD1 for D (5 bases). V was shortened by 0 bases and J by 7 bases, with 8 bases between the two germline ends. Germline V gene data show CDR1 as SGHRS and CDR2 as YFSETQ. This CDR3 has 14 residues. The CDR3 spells CASSLAGPNSPLHF. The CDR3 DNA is TGCGCCAGCAGCTTGGCGGGACCGAATTCACCCCTCCACTTT.

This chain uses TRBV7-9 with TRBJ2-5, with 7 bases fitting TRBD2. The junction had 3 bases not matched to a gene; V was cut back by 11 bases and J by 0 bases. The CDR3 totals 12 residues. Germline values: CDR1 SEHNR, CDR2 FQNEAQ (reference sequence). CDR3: CAGRGYQETQYF. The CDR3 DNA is TGTGCCGGGCGGGGGTACCAAGAGACCCAGTACTTC. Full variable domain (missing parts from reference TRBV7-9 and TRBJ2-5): DTGVSQNPRHKITKRGQNVTFRCDPISEHNRLYWYRQTLGQGPEFLTYFQNEAQLEKSRLLSDRFSAERPKGSFSTLEIQRTEQGDSAMYLCAGRGYQETQYFGPGTRLLVL.

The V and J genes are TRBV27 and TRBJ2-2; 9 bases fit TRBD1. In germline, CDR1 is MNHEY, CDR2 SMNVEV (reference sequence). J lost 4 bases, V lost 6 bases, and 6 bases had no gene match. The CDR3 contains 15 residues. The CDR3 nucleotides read TGTGCCAGCAGACAGGGGGCCGGGGGCACCGGGGAGCTGTTTTTT. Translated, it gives CASRQGAGGTGELFF.